This TCR beta chain is drawn from a study of regulatory T cells in long-lasting Graves disease. Arm-PCR of CDR3 regions and iRepertoire HTBI primers were used to build TCR beta libraries. TCRdb ran MiXCR on the multiplex PCR reads and lists one entry per CDR3 protein. Among some 450,000 distinct CDR3 sequences listed, about 16% were seen once. Indicated time point: newly diagnosed GD, antithyroid drugs for less than 3 months. The authors made the TCR library using RNA they extracted from PBMCs. Patients all came to the study from an endocrinology department in Xi'an, China. These data are also associated with another study on T cells in Graves' hyperthyroidism and ophthalmopathy. That report adds: First-round RT-PCR with HTBI primers amplified the TCR CDR3 region. Ophthalmopathy onset followed model prediction by a median approximately seven months.

This specimen consisted of peripheral blood mononuclear cells (PBMCs), obtained at new diagnosis, from a patient treated with antithyroid drugs. The receptor comes from a woman aged 25 to 39 with Graves disease.

CDR3 protein: CASSLLRGRGENEQYF. The CDR3 DNA sequence: TGTGCCAGCAGTTTGTTACGCGGGAGAGGTGAGAACGAGCAGTACTTC. This chain connects TRBV12-3 or TRBV12-4 to TRBJ2-7, with 7 nucleotides matching TRBD2. The CDR3 totals 16 residues. J gave up 5 bases and V 3 bases, and 13 bases lay outside the gene matches.